The source of this T cell receptor (beta chain) is a study of T cell responses to AZD1222 COVID-19 vaccine. Study as a whole: Pooled in the analysis were second doses at about 4 or about 12 weeks. Study results and caveats: Unmutated regions of variants are reportedly targeted by nearly half of spike-specific TCRs. Vaccine-associated CD4 TCRs ranged over spike, dominating at 160-218 and 743-854.

Germline V lookup: CDR1 SGHNT, CDR2 YYREEE (reference sequence). The CDR3 extends over 16 amino acids. Between the trimmed V and J ends, which lost 2 bases and 4 bases, there was a span of 15 bases. This clone was detected only a few times. Antigen unknown. The data were produced by immunoSEQ multiplex PCR, yet TCRdb's version contains in-frame clones alone and is incomplete. The sample lists some 150,000 clones, over 75% occurring once. Source: peripheral blood, taken on day 0 of AZD1222 vaccination. This clonotype originated in an adult in good health. The J gene is TRBJ1-4, the V gene TRBV5-4; D possibly corresponds to TRBD1 (5 bases). CDR3 bases: TGTGCCAGCAGCTTTGGGACCCCAGGGATTAATGAAAAACTGTTTTTT. Translating it yields CASSFGTPGINEKLFF. Variable domain in full (rest from reference TRBV5-4 and TRBJ1-4): ETGVTQSPTHLIKTRGQQVTLRCSSQSGHNTVSWYQQALGQGPQFIFQYYREEENGRGNFPPRFSGLQFPNYSSELNVNALELDDSALYLCASSFGTPGINEKLFFGSGTQLSVL.